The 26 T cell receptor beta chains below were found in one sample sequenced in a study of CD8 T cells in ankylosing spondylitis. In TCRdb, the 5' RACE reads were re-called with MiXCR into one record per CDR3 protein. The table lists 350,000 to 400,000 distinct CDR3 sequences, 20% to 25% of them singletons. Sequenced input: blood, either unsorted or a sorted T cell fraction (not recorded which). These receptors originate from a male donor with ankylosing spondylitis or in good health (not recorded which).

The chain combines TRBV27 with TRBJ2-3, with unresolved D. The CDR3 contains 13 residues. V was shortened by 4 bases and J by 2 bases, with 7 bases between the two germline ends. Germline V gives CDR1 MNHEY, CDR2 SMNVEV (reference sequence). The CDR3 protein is CASSYVSTDTQYF. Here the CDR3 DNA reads TGTGCCAGCAGTTATGTATCCACAGATACGCAGTATTTT.

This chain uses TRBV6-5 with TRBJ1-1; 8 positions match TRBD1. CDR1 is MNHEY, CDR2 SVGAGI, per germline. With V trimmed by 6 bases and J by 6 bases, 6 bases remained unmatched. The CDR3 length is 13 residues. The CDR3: CASRLGTGPEAFF. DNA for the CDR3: TGTGCCAGCAGGCTCGGGACAGGCCCTGAAGCTTTCTTT.

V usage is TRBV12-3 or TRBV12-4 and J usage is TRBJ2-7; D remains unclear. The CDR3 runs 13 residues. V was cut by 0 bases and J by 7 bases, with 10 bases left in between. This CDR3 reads CASSLAALPEQYF. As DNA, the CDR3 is TGTGCCAGCAGTTTAGCTGCCCTACCGGAGCAGTACTTC.

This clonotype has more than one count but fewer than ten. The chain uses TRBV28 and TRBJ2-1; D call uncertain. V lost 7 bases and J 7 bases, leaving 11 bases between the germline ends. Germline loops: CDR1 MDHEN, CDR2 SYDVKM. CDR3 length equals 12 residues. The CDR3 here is CASNGGENEQFF. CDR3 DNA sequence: TGTGCCAGCAACGGTGGCGAAAATGAGCAGTTCTTC.

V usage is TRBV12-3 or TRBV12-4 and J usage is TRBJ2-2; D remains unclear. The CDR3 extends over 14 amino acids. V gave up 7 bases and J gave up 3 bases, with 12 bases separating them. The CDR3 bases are TGTGCCAGCACCTTCCGGGTCGACACCGGGGAGCTGTTTTTT. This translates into CASTFRVDTGELFF.

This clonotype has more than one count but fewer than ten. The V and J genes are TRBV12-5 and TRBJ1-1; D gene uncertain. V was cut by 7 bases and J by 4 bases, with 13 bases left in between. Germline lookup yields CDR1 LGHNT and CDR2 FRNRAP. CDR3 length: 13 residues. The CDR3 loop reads CASALTETTEAFF. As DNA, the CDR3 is TGTGCTAGTGCTTTAACAGAAACCACTGAAGCTTTCTTT.

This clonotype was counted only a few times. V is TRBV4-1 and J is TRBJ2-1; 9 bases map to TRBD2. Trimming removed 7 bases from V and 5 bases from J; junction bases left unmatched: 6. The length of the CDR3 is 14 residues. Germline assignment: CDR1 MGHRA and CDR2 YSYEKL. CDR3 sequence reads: CASTLGGGDNEQFF. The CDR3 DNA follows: TGCGCCAGCACCCTCGGCGGGGGGGACAATGAGCAGTTCTTC.

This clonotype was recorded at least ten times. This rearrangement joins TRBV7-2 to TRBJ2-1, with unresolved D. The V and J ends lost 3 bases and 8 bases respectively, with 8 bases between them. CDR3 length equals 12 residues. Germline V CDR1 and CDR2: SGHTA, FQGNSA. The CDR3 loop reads CASSLARDEQFF. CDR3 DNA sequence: TGTGCCAGCAGCTTGGCACGTGATGAGCAGTTCTTC.

The CDR3, as DNA: TGTGCCAGTAGTTCCCTTCAGGAAAGCTCCTACAATGAGCAGTTCTTC. It codes for CASSSLQESSYNEQFF. The chain carries TRBV19 and TRBJ2-1; D gene unclear. Germline V gene data show CDR1 as LNHDA and CDR2 as SQIVND (reference sequence). Trimming removed 5 bases from V and 0 bases from J, with 14 bases in between. The CDR3 has 16 amino acids.

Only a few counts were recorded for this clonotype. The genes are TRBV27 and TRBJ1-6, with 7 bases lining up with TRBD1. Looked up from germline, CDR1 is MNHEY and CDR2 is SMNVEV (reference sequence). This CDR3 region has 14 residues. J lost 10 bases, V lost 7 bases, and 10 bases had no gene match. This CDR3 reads CASTVGSQGSPLHF. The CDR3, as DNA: TGTGCCAGCACTGTCGGGTCACAGGGGTCACCCCTCCACTTT.

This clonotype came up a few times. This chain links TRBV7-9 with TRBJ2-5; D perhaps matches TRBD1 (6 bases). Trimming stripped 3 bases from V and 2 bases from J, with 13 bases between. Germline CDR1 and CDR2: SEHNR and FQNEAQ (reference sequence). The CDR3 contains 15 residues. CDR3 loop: CASSFTGPGQETQYF. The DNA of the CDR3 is TGTGCCAGCAGCTTTACAGGGCCCGGGCAAGAGACCCAGTACTTC. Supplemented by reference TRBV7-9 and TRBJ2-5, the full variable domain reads DTGVSQNPRHKITKRGQNVTFRCDPISEHNRLYWYRQTLGQGPEFLTYFQNEAQLEKSRLLSDRFSAERPKGSFSTLEIQRTEQGDSAMYLCASSFTGPGQETQYFGPGTRLLVL.

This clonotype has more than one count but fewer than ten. The CDR3 loop reads CASSDLAGLAKNIQYF. The CDR3 bases are TGTGCCAGCAGCGACCTAGCGGGGCTAGCCAAAAACATTCAGTACTTC. The chain couples TRBV7-6 to TRBJ2-4; 9 bases match TRBD2. The CDR3 is 16 amino acids. Germline V gene sequence: CDR1 SGHVS, CDR2 FNYEAQ. V gave up 5 bases and J gave up 0 bases; unmatched junction bases: 5.

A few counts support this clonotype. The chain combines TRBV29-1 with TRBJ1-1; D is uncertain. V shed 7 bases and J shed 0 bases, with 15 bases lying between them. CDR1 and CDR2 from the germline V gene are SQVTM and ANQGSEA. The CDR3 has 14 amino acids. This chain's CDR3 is CSACAEGLNTEAFF. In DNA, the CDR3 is TGCAGCGCCTGCGCGGAAGGGTTGAACACTGAAGCTTTCTTT.

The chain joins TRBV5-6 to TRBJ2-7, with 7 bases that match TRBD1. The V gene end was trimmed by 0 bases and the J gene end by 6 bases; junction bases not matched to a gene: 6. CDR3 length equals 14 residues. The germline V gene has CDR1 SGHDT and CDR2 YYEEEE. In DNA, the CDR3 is TGTGCCAGCAGCTTGGGACAGGGCCTCACCGAGCAGTACTTC. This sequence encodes CASSLGQGLTEQYF.

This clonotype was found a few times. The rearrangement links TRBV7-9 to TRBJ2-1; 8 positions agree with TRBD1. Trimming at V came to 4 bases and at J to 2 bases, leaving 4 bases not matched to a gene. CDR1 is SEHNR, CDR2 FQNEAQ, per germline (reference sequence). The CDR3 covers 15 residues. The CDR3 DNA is TGTGCCAGCAGCTCGACAGGGGATCCCTACAATGAGCAGTTCTTC. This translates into CASSSTGDPYNEQFF.

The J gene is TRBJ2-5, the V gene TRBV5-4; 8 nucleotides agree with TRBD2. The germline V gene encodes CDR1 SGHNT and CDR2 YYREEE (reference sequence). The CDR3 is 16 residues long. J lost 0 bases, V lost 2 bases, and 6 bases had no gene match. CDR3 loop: CASSLIGGGHQETQYF. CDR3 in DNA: TGTGCCAGCAGCTTAATCGGCGGGGGGCACCAAGAGACCCAGTACTTC. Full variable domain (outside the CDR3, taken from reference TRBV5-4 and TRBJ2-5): ETGVTQSPTHLIKTRGQQVTLRCSSQSGHNTVSWYQQALGQGPQFIFQYYREEENGRGNFPPRFSGLQFPNYSSELNVNALELDDSALYLCASSLIGGGHQETQYFGPGTRLLVL.

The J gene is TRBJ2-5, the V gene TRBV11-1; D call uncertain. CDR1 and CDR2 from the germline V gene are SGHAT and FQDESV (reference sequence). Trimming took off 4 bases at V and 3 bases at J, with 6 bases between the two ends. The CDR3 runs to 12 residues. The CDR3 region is CASSSAKETQYF. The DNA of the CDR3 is TGTGCCAGCAGCTCCGCTAAAGAGACCCAGTACTTC.

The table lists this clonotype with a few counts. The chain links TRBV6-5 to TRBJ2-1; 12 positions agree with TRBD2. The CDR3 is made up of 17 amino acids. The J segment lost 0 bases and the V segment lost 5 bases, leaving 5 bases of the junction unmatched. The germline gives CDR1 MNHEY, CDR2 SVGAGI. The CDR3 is CASSTSGGRHSYNEQFF. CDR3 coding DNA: TGTGCCAGCAGTACTAGCGGGGGGCGCCACTCCTACAATGAGCAGTTCTTC.

This chain's CDR3 is CASRPLGSLSEQYF. The CDR3 bases are TGTGCCAGCAGACCCCTCGGGTCACTTTCCGAGCAGTACTTC. The chain joins TRBV6-1 to TRBJ2-7; no clear D. This CDR3 has 14 amino acids. Germline V gives CDR1 MNHNS, CDR2 SASEGT. Trimming cost V 6 bases and J 6 bases, with 18 bases left between them.

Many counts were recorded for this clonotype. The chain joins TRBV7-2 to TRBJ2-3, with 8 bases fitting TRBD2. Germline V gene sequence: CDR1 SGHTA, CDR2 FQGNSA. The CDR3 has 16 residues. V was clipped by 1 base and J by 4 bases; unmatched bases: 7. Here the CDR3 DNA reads TGTGCCAGCAGCTTAGGCCCGGGGGGGCACGCAGATACGCAGTATTTT. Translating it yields CASSLGPGGHADTQYF.

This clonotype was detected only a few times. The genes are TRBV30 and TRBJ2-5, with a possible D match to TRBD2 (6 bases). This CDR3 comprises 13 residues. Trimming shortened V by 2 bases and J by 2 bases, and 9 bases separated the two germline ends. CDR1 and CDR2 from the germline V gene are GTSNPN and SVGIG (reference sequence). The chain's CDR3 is CAWSSGLQETQYF. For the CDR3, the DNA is TGTGCCTGGAGTTCAGGACTACAAGAGACCCAGTACTTC.

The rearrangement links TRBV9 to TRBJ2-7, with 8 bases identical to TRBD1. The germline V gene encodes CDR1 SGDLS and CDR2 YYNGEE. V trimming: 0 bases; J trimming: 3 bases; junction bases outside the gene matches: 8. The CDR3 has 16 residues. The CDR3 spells CASSVDTQGAFYEQYF. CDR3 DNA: TGTGCCAGCAGCGTAGACACCCAGGGGGCGTTCTACGAGCAGTACTTC.

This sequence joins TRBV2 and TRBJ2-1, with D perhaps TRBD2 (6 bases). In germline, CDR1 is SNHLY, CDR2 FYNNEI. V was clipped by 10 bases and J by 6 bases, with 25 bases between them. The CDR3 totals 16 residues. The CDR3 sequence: CANTVVGVADPNEQFF. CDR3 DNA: TGTGCCAACACCGTTGTTGGGGTAGCGGACCCCAATGAGCAGTTCTTC.

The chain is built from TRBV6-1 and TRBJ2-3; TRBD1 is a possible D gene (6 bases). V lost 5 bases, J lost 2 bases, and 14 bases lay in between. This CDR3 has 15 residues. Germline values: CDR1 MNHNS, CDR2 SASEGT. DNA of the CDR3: TGTGCCAGCAGTCAACAGGGATGGGTCACAGATACGCAGTATTTT. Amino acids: CASSQQGWVTDTQYF.

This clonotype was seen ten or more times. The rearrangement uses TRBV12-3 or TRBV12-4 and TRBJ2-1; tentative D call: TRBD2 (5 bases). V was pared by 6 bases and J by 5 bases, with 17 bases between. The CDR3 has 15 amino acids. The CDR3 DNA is TGTGCCAGCAGCGCATCCCGGGAAACGAACAATGAGCAGTTCTTC. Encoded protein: CASSASRETNNEQFF.

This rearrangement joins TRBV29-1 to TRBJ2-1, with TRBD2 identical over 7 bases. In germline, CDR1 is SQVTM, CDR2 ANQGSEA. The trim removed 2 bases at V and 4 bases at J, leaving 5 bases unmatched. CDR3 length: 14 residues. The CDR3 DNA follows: TGCAGCGTTGAAAGGGCTAGCGGTTACAATGAGCAGTTCTTC. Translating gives CSVERASGYNEQFF.